Listed below are T cell receptor beta chains from one sample, sequenced in a study of OX40 agonist ivuxolimab in advanced cancers. The table came from immunoSEQ multiplex PCR; TCRdb's copy has only in-frame clones and leaves some out. The table has 60,000 to 75,000 clones, just over 85% seen once. Sample: CD4+ or CD8+ T cells sorted from blood, taken in a trial of the OX40 agonist ivuxolimab. These receptors originate from an adult with an advanced solid tumor such as melanoma, head and neck, liver or kidney cancer. The CDR3 runs from the conserved cysteine through the conserved F or W. D genes are given only for firm matches. Size is omitted from some rows. Given values are once, few, many or a class for expanded clones.

J: TRBJ1-5
length: 14
size: -
V: TRBV7-9
D: -
CDR3: CASSLYGEVEPQHF
DNA: TGTGCCAGCAGCTTATACGGGGAAGTGGAGCCCCAGCATTTT

J: TRBJ2-5
length: 16
size: once
V: TRBV7-7
D: TRBD2
CDR3: CASSPGLAGNQETQYF
DNA: TGTGCTAGCAGCCCGGGACTAGCGGGGAACCAAGAGACCCAGTACTTC

J: TRBJ1-2
length: 14
size: -
V: TRBV2
D: -
CDR3: CASTEFGRVGGYTF
DNA: TGTGCCAGCACAGAATTCGGCAGGGTTGGTGGCTACACCTTC

J: TRBJ2-5
length: 15
size: -
V: TRBV5-8
D: TRBD2
CDR3: CASSLGTGGQETQYF
DNA: TGTGCCAGCAGCTTGGGGACGGGAGGCCAAGAGACCCAGTACTTC

J: TRBJ2-3
length: 13
size: -
V: TRBV5-1
D: -
CDR3: CASSLGGTDTQYF
DNA: TGCGCCAGCAGCTTGGGGGGCACAGATACGCAGTATTTT

J: TRBJ1-5
length: 13
size: -
V: TRBV5-4
D: -
CDR3: CASSLDSNQPQHF
DNA: TGTGCCAGCAGCTTGGACAGCAATCAGCCCCAGCATTTT

J: TRBJ2-7
length: 13
size: -
V: TRBV6-1
D: -
CDR3: CASSSGLGGEQYF
DNA: TGTGCCAGCAGTTCCGGACTGGGCGGGGAGCAGTACTTC

J: TRBJ2-1
length: 17
size: -
V: TRBV5-5
D: TRBD1
CDR3: CASSSIRGTGGSNEQFF
DNA: TGTGCCAGCAGCTCAATAAGGGGGACAGGGGGCTCCAATGAGCAGTTCTTC

J: TRBJ2-7
length: 19
size: -
V: TRBV14
D: TRBD2
CDR3: CASSQQREDSGGVDYEQYF
DNA: TGTGCCAGCAGCCAACAAAGGGAGGATAGCGGGGGGGTCGACTACGAGCAGTACTTC

J: TRBJ1-2
length: 12
size: -
V: TRBV28
D: -
CDR3: CASTSSGNGYTF
DNA: TGTGCCAGCACCTCCTCAGGGAATGGCTACACCTTC

J: TRBJ1-6
length: 15
size: -
V: TRBV10-3
D: -
CDR3: CAISETSAGYSPLHF
DNA: TGTGCCATCAGTGAGACTTCCGCGGGATATTCACCCCTCCACTTT

J: TRBJ2-2
length: 17
size: few
V: TRBV5-1
D: TRBD2
CDR3: CASSLPGLAGGIGELFF
DNA: TGCGCCAGCAGCTTACCGGGACTAGCGGGAGGAATCGGGGAGCTGTTTTTT

J: TRBJ2-7
length: 13
size: -
V: TRBV7-9
D: -
CDR3: CASSLTRAYEQYF
DNA: TGTGCCAGCAGCTTAACCAGGGCCTACGAGCAGTACTTC

J: TRBJ2-5
length: 14
size: -
V: TRBV5-1
D: -
CDR3: CASSFPGTEETQYF
DNA: TGCGCCAGCAGCTTTCCCGGGACCGAAGAGACCCAGTACTTC

J: TRBJ1-1
length: 15
size: few
V: TRBV9
D: -
CDR3: CASSRPGVWGTEAFF
DNA: TGTGCCAGCAGCCGCCCGGGCGTGTGGGGGACTGAAGCTTTCTTT

J: TRBJ2-2
length: 15
size: -
V: TRBV5-1
D: TRBD1
CDR3: CASSSRQGNTGELFF
DNA: TGCGCCAGCAGCTCTCGACAGGGGAACACCGGGGAGCTGTTTTTT

J: TRBJ1-4
length: 16
size: -
V: TRBV10-3
D: -
CDR3: CAISGSHSSTNEKLFF
DNA: TGTGCCATCAGTGGCAGTCACTCTTCAACTAATGAAAAACTGTTTTTT

J: TRBJ1-6
length: 16
size: -
V: TRBV30
D: -
CDR3: CAWSGGESSYNSPLHF
DNA: TGTGCCTGGAGTGGCGGGGAGAGCTCCTATAATTCACCCCTCCACTTT

J: TRBJ1-1
length: 13
size: -
V: TRBV5-1
D: -
CDR3: CASSLALNTEAFF
DNA: TGCGCCAGCAGCTTGGCACTGAACACTGAAGCTTTCTTT

J: TRBJ1-6
length: 15
size: once
V: TRBV6-5
D: -
CDR3: CASSYRQGKGSPLHF
DNA: TGTGCCAGCAGTTACCGTCAGGGGAAAGGTTCACCCCTCCACTTT

J: TRBJ1-1
length: 16
size: -
V: TRBV5-1
D: -
CDR3: CASSLGYSAKNTEAFF
DNA: TGCGCCAGCAGCTTGGGTTATTCAGCTAAGAACACTGAAGCTTTCTTT

J: TRBJ2-3
length: 13
size: -
V: TRBV7-9
D: -
CDR3: CASSFGSTDTQYF
DNA: TGTGCCAGCAGCTTCGGGAGCACAGATACGCAGTATTTT

J: TRBJ1-1
length: 15
size: -
V: TRBV23-1
D: TRBD1
CDR3: CASSQPKGAGTEAFF
DNA: TGCGCCAGCAGTCAACCCAAGGGGGCCGGCACTGAAGCTTTCTTT

J: TRBJ1-2
length: 12
size: -
V: TRBV28
D: -
CDR3: CAWGRGGYGYTF
DNA: TGTGCCTGGGGAAGGGGAGGCTATGGCTACACCTTC

J: TRBJ1-3
length: 14
size: medium-sized
V: TRBV5-1
D: -
CDR3: CASSLGISGNTIYF
DNA: TGCGCCAGCAGCTTGGGGATCTCTGGAAACACCATATATTTT

J: TRBJ1-5
length: 17
size: -
V: TRBV5-1
D: TRBD1
CDR3: CASSPGTGFLMGQPQHF
DNA: TGCGCCAGCAGCCCGGGGACAGGGTTTTTAATGGGTCAGCCCCAGCATTTT

J: TRBJ1-2
length: 15
size: -
V: TRBV18
D: TRBD1
CDR3: CASSLGQEEGYGYTF
DNA: TGTGCCAGCTCACTAGGACAGGAAGAGGGCTATGGCTACACCTTC

J: TRBJ1-4
length: 13
size: -
V: TRBV29-1
D: -
CDR3: CSVRWQGGEKLFF
DNA: TGCAGCGTCCGGTGGCAGGGTGGTGAAAAACTGTTTTTT

J: TRBJ1-6
length: 15
size: once
V: TRBV28
D: -
CDR3: CASSSEQVRDSPLHF
DNA: TGTGCCAGCAGTTCCGAACAGGTCCGAGATTCACCCCTCCACTTT

J: TRBJ1-1
length: 11
size: -
V: TRBV30
D: -
CDR3: CAWRGNTEAFF
DNA: TGTGCCTGGAGGGGGAACACTGAAGCTTTCTTT

J: TRBJ2-7
length: 13
size: -
V: TRBV6-5
D: TRBD1
CDR3: CASSYPDRNEQYF
DNA: TGTGCCAGCAGTTATCCGGACAGGAACGAGCAGTACTTC

J: TRBJ1-5
length: 16
size: -
V: TRBV28
D: TRBD1
CDR3: CASSSPPGQTNQPQHF
DNA: TGTGCCAGCAGTTCCCCTCCGGGACAGACCAATCAGCCCCAGCATTTT

J: TRBJ1-6
length: 15
size: -
V: TRBV5-1
D: -
CDR3: CASSPLGQRGSPLHF
DNA: TGCGCCAGCAGCCCCCTGGGGCAGCGGGGTTCACCCCTCCACTTT

J: TRBJ2-7
length: 13
size: -
V: TRBV11-3
D: -
CDR3: CASSLIFAYEQYF
DNA: TGTGCCAGCAGCTTAATCTTCGCCTACGAGCAGTACTTC

J: TRBJ2-1
length: 18
size: -
V: TRBV15
D: TRBD2
CDR3: CATSRSSGLAGGRAEQFF
DNA: TGTGCCACCAGCAGATCCTCGGGACTAGCGGGAGGTCGCGCTGAGCAGTTCTTC

J: TRBJ2-5
length: 14
size: -
V: TRBV29-1
D: TRBD2
CDR3: CSVTLGSGGETQYF
DNA: TGCAGCGTTACCTTAGGGTCGGGAGGGGAGACCCAGTACTTC

J: TRBJ2-2
length: 14
size: -
V: TRBV6-4
D: -
CDR3: CAYPLARTPGELFF
DNA: TGTGCCTATCCGCTAGCGAGAACCCCCGGGGAGCTGTTTTTT

J: TRBJ2-5
length: 13
size: -
V: TRBV19
D: -
CDR3: CASSLGVQETQYF
DNA: TGTGCCAGTAGTTTAGGGGTCCAAGAGACCCAGTACTTC

J: TRBJ1-6
length: 14
size: -
V: TRBV7-4
D: -
CDR3: CASTRDLYNSPLHF
DNA: TGTGCCAGCACCCGGGACTTGTATAATTCACCCCTCCACTTT

J: TRBJ2-3
length: 16
size: -
V: TRBV4-2
D: TRBD2
CDR3: CASSQELAGFTDTQYF
DNA: TGTGCCAGCAGCCAAGAACTAGCGGGGTTCACAGATACGCAGTATTTT

J: TRBJ2-7
length: 14
size: -
V: TRBV28
D: TRBD2
CDR3: CASSFSSGSYEQYF
DNA: TGTGCCAGCAGTTTTAGTAGCGGGAGTTACGAGCAGTACTTC

J: TRBJ2-4
length: 12
size: -
V: TRBV7-8
D: -
CDR3: CASSSARDIQYF
DNA: TGTGCCAGCAGCTCCGCGCGAGACATTCAGTACTTC

J: TRBJ2-3
length: 15
size: -
V: TRBV9
D: TRBD2
CDR3: CASSALSGKGDTQYF
DNA: TGTGCCAGCAGCGCACTCAGCGGGAAAGGAGATACGCAGTATTTT

J: TRBJ2-3
length: 19
size: -
V: TRBV19
D: -
CDR3: CASTPGQGLSGSSTDTQYF
DNA: TGTGCCAGTACCCCGGGACAGGGACTTAGCGGGAGTAGCACAGATACGCAGTATTTT

J: TRBJ2-7
length: 14
size: once
V: TRBV7-8
D: TRBD2
CDR3: CASSVGTSMGEQYF
DNA: TGTGCCAGCAGCGTCGGGACTAGTATGGGGGAGCAGTACTTC

J: TRBJ2-7
length: 16
size: -
V: TRBV6-6
D: TRBD1
CDR3: CASSNPGQGATYEQYF
DNA: TGTGCCAGCAGTAACCCGGGACAGGGCGCAACCTACGAGCAGTACTTC

J: TRBJ1-4
length: 15
size: -
V: TRBV5-4
D: -
CDR3: CASSLGGIANEKLFF
DNA: TGTGCCAGCAGCTTGGGGGGAATAGCTAATGAAAAACTGTTTTTT

J: TRBJ1-5
length: 15
size: once
V: TRBV7-6
D: -
CDR3: CASSPLGGANQPQHF
DNA: TGTGCCAGCAGTCCACTCGGGGGGGCTAATCAGCCCCAGCATTTT

J: TRBJ1-6
length: 14
size: -
V: TRBV6-9
D: TRBD1
CDR3: CASSTDRGLPPLHF
DNA: TGTGCCAGCAGCACGGACAGGGGATTGCCACCCCTCCACTTT

J: TRBJ1-6
length: 15
size: -
V: TRBV6-5
D: TRBD1
CDR3: CASSTTGDYNSPLHF
DNA: TGTGCCAGCAGTACAACAGGGGATTACAATTCACCCCTCCACTTT

J: TRBJ1-2
length: 11
size: few
V: TRBV20-1
D: -
CDR3: CSVADIYGYTF
DNA: TGCAGTGTCGCGGACATCTATGGCTACACCTTC

J: TRBJ1-2
length: 11
size: -
V: TRBV5-6
D: -
CDR3: CASSLAGGVTF
DNA: TGTGCCAGCAGCTTGGCTGGGGGTGTCACCTTC

J: TRBJ2-2
length: 15
size: -
V: TRBV19
D: TRBD2
CDR3: CASTRGLAGAGELFF
DNA: TGTGCCAGCACCCGGGGACTAGCGGGGGCCGGGGAGCTGTTTTTT

J: TRBJ1-4
length: 16
size: -
V: TRBV4-3
D: -
CDR3: CASSQDFGEGNEKLFF
DNA: TGCGCCAGCAGCCAAGATTTCGGGGAAGGGAATGAAAAACTGTTTTTT

J: TRBJ1-6
length: 13
size: -
V: TRBV10-3
D: -
CDR3: CAISAVVNSPLHF
DNA: TGTGCCATCAGTGCCGTCGTTAATTCACCCCTCCACTTT

J: TRBJ2-3
length: 16
size: -
V: TRBV9
D: -
CDR3: CASSPDSGRSTDTQYF
DNA: TGTGCCAGCAGCCCAGACAGCGGGCGCAGCACAGATACGCAGTATTTT

J: TRBJ1-6
length: 11
size: -
V: TRBV5-1
D: -
CDR3: CASSAEGPLHF
DNA: TGCGCCAGCAGCGCGGAAGGACCCCTCCACTTT